This T cell receptor (beta chain) was recorded in a study of blood T cell repertoires in COVID-19. On the study more broadly: Material from acute and convalescent COVID-19 was sourced from the United States, Italy and Spain.

The assay was immunoSEQ multiplex PCR, and TCRdb's table has in-frame clones only and misses some. The sample records hundreds of thousands of clones, about nine tenths being singletons. This CDR3 contains 15 residues. Looked up from germline, CDR1 is SNHLY and CDR2 is FYNNEI. The V and J ends lost 4 bases and 0 bases respectively, with 10 bases between them. The sample consisted of peripheral blood. This TCR came from a woman aged 70-85 years with COVID-19, enrolled during active disease. J is TRBJ2-1 and V is TRBV2; a weak D match, TRBD1 (5 bases). CDR3 sequence reads: CASSARANSYNEQFF. As DNA, the CDR3 is TGTGCCAGCAGTGCCAGGGCCAACTCCTACAATGAGCAGTTCTTC.